The 29 T cell receptor beta chains below all came from one sample that was sequenced in a study of T cell clones after liver transplantation. Profiling relied on immunoSEQ multiplex PCR, and the TCRdb table lists in-frame clones only, not all of them. The repertoire includes 93,000 or so clones, around 84% of them detected once, and 2.5% to 3.5% sits in the top ten. The sample in question was CD4+ T cells from blood, obtained approximately 4 years after liver transplant. These receptors were obtained from a human patient who received a liver transplant. Some T cells may trace back to the graft donor.

About this clone: At one boundary the junction diverges from the germline segment, which might be a read error. V and J are TRBV13 and TRBJ1-1, with D possibly TRBD1 on 6 matching bases. Germline V gene data show CDR1 as PRHDT and CDR2 as FYEKMQ (reference sequence). The CDR3 length is 18 residues. Here the CDR3 DNA reads TGTGCCAGCAGCTCCTGGGGCTTGGGGTCAGGGGTGAAAACTGAAGCTTTCTTT. Its protein is CASSSWGLGSGVKTEAFF.

This sequence joins TRBV6-5 and TRBJ1-1; D is unresolved. The CDR3 loop spans 14 amino acids. Trimming took 4 bases from V and 5 from J, leaving 14 bases between them. Germline assignment: CDR1 MNHEY and CDR2 SVGAGI. The CDR3 is CASSSLEGGTEAFF. The CDR3 DNA reads TGTGCCAGCAGTTCCCTAGAGGGTGGGACTGAAGCTTTCTTT.

V gene TRBV12-5 combines with J gene TRBJ2-3; TRBD2 is a possible D gene (6 bases). This CDR3 contains 16 residues. Trimming removed 1 base at V and 0 bases at J, with 11 bases between. CDR1 and CDR2 from the germline V gene are LGHNT and FRNRAP. In DNA form, the CDR3 reads TGTGCTAGTGGTTTGGCGCGGGGAGCTAGCACAGATACGCAGTATTTT. Its protein is CASGLARGASTDTQYF.

The chain links TRBV6-5 to TRBJ1-2; a possible D gene is TRBD1 (6 bases). The CDR3 contains 14 residues. CDR1 MNHEY and CDR2 SVGAGI come from the germline V gene. V lost 5 bases, J lost 1 base, and 11 bases lay in between. DNA for the CDR3: TGTGCCAGCAGTCGGACAGAGTTTAACTATGGCTACACCTTC. Translation: CASSRTEFNYGYTF.

The genes are TRBV5-5 and TRBJ1-5, with unresolved D. Trimming cost V 5 bases and J 3 bases, with 9 bases left between them. Germline loops: CDR1 SGHKS, CDR2 YYEKEE (reference sequence). The length of the CDR3 is 13 residues. The DNA of the CDR3 is TGTGCCAGCAGACTAGACACCAATCAGCCCCAGCATTTT. This encodes CASRLDTNQPQHF.

The chain recombines TRBV9 with TRBJ2-3; the D gene is possibly TRBD2 (6 bases). The germline V gene has CDR1 SGDLS and CDR2 YYNGEE. The CDR3 loop spans 14 amino acids. V was clipped by 4 bases and J by 6 bases, with 15 bases between them. The CDR3: CASSPRDWRDTQYF. The CDR3 nucleotides read TGTGCCAGCAGCCCCCGGGACTGGCGGGATACGCAGTATTTT.

The chain is built from TRBV25-1 and TRBJ2-5; D not certain. The V gene lost 3 bases and the J gene lost 7 bases, with 15 bases spanning the gap. This CDR3 comprises 14 residues. The germline V gene has CDR1 MGHDK and CDR2 SYGVNS. The CDR3 coding sequence is TGTGCCAGCAGTGATCCGGCGGTTTCGTCGACCCAGTACTTC. Translated, it gives CASSDPAVSSTQYF.

V gene TRBV5-6 combines with J gene TRBJ1-6; possibly TRBD1 for D (6 bases). V lost 2 bases, J lost 6 bases, and 12 bases lay in between. The CDR3 is 15 amino acids. CDR1 is SGHDT, CDR2 YYEEEE, per germline. CDR3 protein: CASSLGGTANSPLHF. The CDR3, as DNA: TGTGCCAGCAGCTTAGGGGGGACGGCTAATTCACCCCTCCACTTT.

V gene TRBV7-8 combines with J gene TRBJ2-5, with TRBD2 identical over 10 bases. The ends lost 1 base at V and 4 bases at J; junction bases unmatched: 9. Germline values: CDR1 SGHVS, CDR2 FQNEAQ. This CDR3 comprises 17 residues. This chain's CDR3 is CASSLVASGGLGETQYF. For the CDR3, the DNA is TGTGCCAGCAGCTTAGTGGCTAGCGGGGGTTTGGGAGAGACCCAGTACTTC.

This chain connects TRBV10-3 to TRBJ2-1, with TRBD2 matching 16 bases. The CDR3 contains 19 residues. Per the germline V gene, CDR1 is ENHRY and CDR2 is SYGVKD. J was trimmed by 1 base and V by 2 bases; bases with no gene match: 5. CDR3 bases: TGTGCCATCAGTGAGGTGGGACTAGCGGGGGGGTTATCCTACAATGAGCAGTTCTTC. Residues: CAISEVGLAGGLSYNEQFF.

This clone occurred a few times. The V call is TRBV2, the J call TRBJ2-1; D is undetermined. The CDR3 is 15 amino acids. Trimming removed 5 bases at V and 5 bases at J, with 16 bases between. Germline CDR1 and CDR2: SNHLY and FYNNEI. CDR3 residues: CASSQQITRNNEQFF. The DNA for the CDR3 is TGTGCCAGCAGTCAACAGATCACCCGAAACAATGAGCAGTTCTTC.

The V and J genes are TRBV25-1 and TRBJ1-4, with 9 bases identical to TRBD1. V gave up 7 bases and J gave up 8 bases; unmatched junction bases: 11. The CDR3 totals 15 residues. Germline V CDR1 and CDR2: MGHDK, SYGVNS. The CDR3: CASTGTGGVHEKLFF. For the CDR3, the DNA is TGTGCCAGCACGGGAACAGGGGGCGTTCACGAAAAACTGTTTTTT.

This sequence joins TRBV18 and TRBJ2-1; D unresolved. This CDR3 spans 16 amino acids. V lost 2 bases and J 0 bases, leaving 11 bases between the germline ends. Germline values: CDR1 KGHSH, CDR2 LQKENI. CDR3 in amino acids: CASSPSATPSYNEQFF. CDR3 in DNA: TGTGCCAGCTCACCATCGGCCACCCCCTCCTACAATGAGCAGTTCTTC.

This chain joins TRBV7-8 and TRBJ2-2, with D hard to call. CDR1 SGHVS and CDR2 FQNEAQ come from the germline V gene. The CDR3 is 11 residues long. V lost 5 bases and J lost 8, with 6 bases in between. The DNA for the CDR3 is TGTGCCAGCAGCAAGCTGGGGGAGCTGTTTTTT. This gives the protein CASSKLGELFF.

The gene calls are TRBV7-9 and TRBJ2-7; D not resolved. This CDR3 comprises 11 residues. V lost 3 bases and J lost 5, with 5 bases in between. CDR1 and CDR2 (germline): SEHNR, FQNEAQ (reference sequence). The CDR3 loop is CASSFENEQYF. The CDR3 DNA follows: TGTGCCAGCAGCTTTGAGAACGAGCAGTACTTC.

This sequence joins TRBV5-1 and TRBJ1-3, with TRBD1 matching over 8 bases. This CDR3 comprises 16 residues. V lost 0 bases and J lost 1; bases outside the gene matches: 3. CDR1 SGHRS and CDR2 YFSETQ come from the germline V gene. The CDR3 sequence is CASSLVTGDSGNTIYF. For the CDR3, the DNA is TGCGCCAGCAGCTTGGTGACAGGGGATTCTGGAAACACCATATATTTT.

The rearrangement links TRBV10-3 to TRBJ1-4; 12 positions agree with TRBD1. CDR1 and CDR2 from the germline V gene are ENHRY and SYGVKD. After removal of 9 bases from V and 5 bases from J, the junction contained 7 bases not matched to a gene. The CDR3 runs 15 residues. The CDR3 nucleotides read TGTGCCATTGGGACAGGGGGCGGTAGGAATGAAAAACTGTTTTTT. Protein sequence: CAIGTGGGRNEKLFF.

The V and J genes are TRBV5-4 and TRBJ1-4; 8 nucleotides align to TRBD1. V lost 4 bases, J lost 7 bases, and 9 bases stayed unmatched. The CDR3 is 15 residues long. Looked up from germline, CDR1 is SGHNT and CDR2 is YYREEE (reference sequence). CDR3 region: CASSTGQGVGEKLFF. The CDR3 DNA reads TGTGCCAGCAGCACCGGACAGGGAGTGGGTGAAAAACTGTTTTTT.

The chain recombines TRBV5-4 with TRBJ2-5; TRBD2 aligns across 7 bases. Germline CDR1 SGHNT, CDR2 YYREEE (reference sequence). The CDR3 sequence is 14 residues long. V trimming: 1 base; J trimming: 4 bases; junction bases outside the gene matches: 4. The CDR3 nucleotides read TGTGCCAGCAGCTTGATATGGGGGGGAGAGACCCAGTACTTC. Protein product: CASSLIWGGETQYF.

This clone was observed a single time. This chain connects TRBV5-1 to TRBJ2-7; TRBD1 aligns across 10 bases. The CDR3 has 13 residues. The germline V gene encodes CDR1 SGHRS and CDR2 YFSETQ. J gave up 3 bases and V 4 bases, and 1 base lay outside the gene matches. The chain's CDR3 is CASSRDRGYEQYF. In DNA form, the CDR3 reads TGCGCCAGCAGCAGGGACAGGGGCTACGAGCAGTACTTC.

This chain uses TRBV5-8 with TRBJ2-7; 9 nucleotides match TRBD1. The CDR3 consists of 16 residues. Germline CDR1 reads SGHTS; CDR2 reads YDEGEE. With V trimmed by 2 bases and J by 5 bases, 11 bases remained unmatched. The CDR3 DNA sequence: TGTGCCAGCAGCTTTCGGACAGGGGCTCCCCGTGACGAGCAGTACTTC. Encoded protein: CASSFRTGAPRDEQYF.

The CDR3: CASIHSNQPQHF. The CDR3 DNA reads as TGTGCCAGCATACACAGCAATCAGCCCCAGCATTTT. The J gene is TRBJ1-5, the V gene TRBV7-3; D is ambiguous. With 7 bases removed from V and 1 base from J, the gap between germline ends came to 5 bases. The CDR3 length is 12 residues. CDR1 is SGHTA, CDR2 FQGTGA, per germline.

The V and J genes are TRBV18 and TRBJ2-6; D gene uncertain. Trimming took off 5 bases at V and 2 bases at J, with 13 bases between the two ends. CDR1 is KGHSH, CDR2 LQKENI, per germline. The CDR3 is 16 residues long. CDR3 nucleotides: TGTGCCAGCTCAGAACAGCACGGAGCTGGGGCCAACGTCCTGACTTTC. Protein sequence: CASSEQHGAGANVLTF.

This sequence joins TRBV6-1 and TRBJ2-7, with D possibly being TRBD1 (6 bases). The germline gives CDR1 MNHNS, CDR2 SASEGT. V was trimmed by 3 bases and J by 2 bases, leaving 8 bases between them. The CDR3 consists of 13 residues. Here the CDR3 reads CASSEHRAYEQYF. The DNA of the CDR3 is TGTGCCAGCAGTGAGCACAGGGCCTACGAGCAGTACTTC.

V is TRBV19 and J is TRBJ1-5; no clear D gene. This CDR3 contains 15 residues. Trimming shortened V by 3 bases and J by 3 bases, and 12 bases separated the two germline ends. Germline lookup yields CDR1 LNHDA and CDR2 SQIVND (reference sequence). For the CDR3, the DNA is TGTGCCAGTAGTATCAGAGGGCAGGTCAATCAGCCCCAGCATTTT. Amino acid sequence: CASSIRGQVNQPQHF.

J is TRBJ2-3 and V is TRBV19, with D possibly being TRBD1 or TRBD2 (7 bases each). V lost 6 bases and J 3 bases, leaving 19 bases between the germline ends. Germline values: CDR1 LNHDA, CDR2 SQIVND (reference sequence). This CDR3 spans 16 amino acids. The CDR3 region is CASSLSGRGGTDTQYF. The CDR3 region has the DNA TGTGCCAGTAGCCTATCGGGCAGGGGGGGGACAGATACGCAGTATTTT.

The CDR3 sequence is CASSQRLANTGELFF. The CDR3 coding sequence is TGTGCCAGCAGCCAACGGCTAGCTAACACCGGGGAGCTGTTTTTT. This chain uses TRBV14 with TRBJ2-2, with a possible D match to TRBD2 (5 bases). V was cut by 2 bases and J by 2 bases, with 9 bases left in between. Germline CDR1 is SGHDN and CDR2 is FVKESK. The CDR3 totals 15 residues.

In its sample, this clone was seen a few times. Compared with germline, one end of the junction differs, possibly owing to a read error. The V call is TRBV6-1, the J call TRBJ2-2; no reliable D call. The germline gives CDR1 MNHNS, CDR2 SASEGT. This CDR3 region has 13 residues. This chain's CDR3 is CASSEGGTGELFF. CDR3 bases: TGTGCCAGCAGCGAAGGTGGGACCGGGGAGCTGTTTTTT.

The chain recombines TRBV5-1 with TRBJ1-2; 10 bases match TRBD1. This CDR3 contains 16 residues. V shed 4 bases and J 1 base; nucleotides not matched to a gene: 7. Germline CDR1 and CDR2: SGHRS and YFSETQ. Here the CDR3 DNA reads TGCGCCAGCAGCCCAGGACAGGGGGTTGTTAACTATGGCTACACCTTC. Amino acids: CASSPGQGVVNYGYTF.